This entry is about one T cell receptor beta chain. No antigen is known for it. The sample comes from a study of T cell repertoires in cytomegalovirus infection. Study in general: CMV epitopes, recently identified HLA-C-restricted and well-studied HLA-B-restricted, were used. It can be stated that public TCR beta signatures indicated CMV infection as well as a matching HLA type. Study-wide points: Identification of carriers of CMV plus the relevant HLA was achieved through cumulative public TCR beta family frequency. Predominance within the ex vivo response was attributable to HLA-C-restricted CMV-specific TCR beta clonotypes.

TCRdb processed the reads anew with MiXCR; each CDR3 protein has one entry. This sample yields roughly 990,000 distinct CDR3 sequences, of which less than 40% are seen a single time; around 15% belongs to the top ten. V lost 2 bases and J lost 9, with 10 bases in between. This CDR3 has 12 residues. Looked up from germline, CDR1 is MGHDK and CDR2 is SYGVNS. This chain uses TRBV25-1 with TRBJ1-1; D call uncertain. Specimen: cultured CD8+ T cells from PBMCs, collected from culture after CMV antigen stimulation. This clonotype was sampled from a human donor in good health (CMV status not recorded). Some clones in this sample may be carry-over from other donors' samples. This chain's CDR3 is CASSEGSGQAFF. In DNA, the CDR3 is TGTGCCAGCAGTGAAGGGTCAGGCCAAGCTTTCTTT.